The rows below give T cell receptor beta chains drawn from one sample of a study of T cell responses to AZD1222 COVID-19 vaccine. The assay was immunoSEQ multiplex PCR, and TCRdb's table has in-frame clones only and misses some. The sample carries approximately 110,000 clones, 82% recorded once. Specimen: peripheral blood, collected on day 0 of AZD1222 vaccination. The receptors here all came from an adult in good health. Each CDR3 is given with its conserved first and last residue. The order of the fields is J gene, D gene, clone size, V gene, CDR3 DNA, CDR3 protein. A D gene is named only where the DNA matches it firmly. Clone size, where shown, is once, few, many, or a class for clones that have expanded.

J gene: TRBJ1-1
D gene: NA
clone size: NA
V gene: TRBV19
CDR3 DNA: TGTGCCAGTAGTCTAGGTGGGGGGAGAGGAGCTTTCTTT
CDR3 protein: CASSLGGGRGAFF

J gene: TRBJ1-1
D gene: NA
clone size: NA
V gene: TRBV7-8
CDR3 DNA: TGTGCCAGCAGCTTAATAACGGGGCTTAAGACTGAAGCTTTCTTT
CDR3 protein: CASSLITGLKTEAFF

J gene: TRBJ1-5
D gene: NA
clone size: few
V gene: TRBV7-2
CDR3 DNA: TGTGCCAGCAGCTTAGAGGGCTTAATGTTCAGTCCCTACAATCAGCCCCAGCATTTT
CDR3 protein: CASSLEGLMFSPYNQPQHF

J gene: TRBJ1-4
D gene: TRBD1
clone size: NA
V gene: TRBV29-1
CDR3 DNA: TGCAGCGTGGCGGGACAGTCTTATGAAAAACTGTTTTTT
CDR3 protein: CSVAGQSYEKLFF

J gene: TRBJ2-7
D gene: TRBD2
clone size: NA
V gene: TRBV6-5
CDR3 DNA: TGTGCCAGCAGTTACGGGACTAGCGGGCCCGCGGGAGAGCAGTACTTC
CDR3 protein: CASSYGTSGPAGEQYF

J gene: TRBJ1-6
D gene: TRBD1
clone size: NA
V gene: TRBV12-5
CDR3 DNA: TGTGCTAGTGCCACAGGGGGCAGTAATTCACCCCTCCACTTT
CDR3 protein: CASATGGSNSPLHF

J gene: TRBJ1-1
D gene: NA
clone size: NA
V gene: TRBV7-8
CDR3 DNA: TGTGCCAGCAGCTTAGAGAATATCAGGGACACTGAAGCTTTCTTT
CDR3 protein: CASSLENIRDTEAFF

J gene: TRBJ2-3
D gene: TRBD2
clone size: NA
V gene: TRBV9
CDR3 DNA: TGTGCCAGCAGCGAACTAGCGGGGGGCCCACTAGATACGCAGTATTTT
CDR3 protein: CASSELAGGPLDTQYF

J gene: TRBJ1-6
D gene: NA
clone size: NA
V gene: TRBV7-2
CDR3 DNA: TGTGCCAGCAGCTCCCCTTGGAACTCACCCCTCCACTTT
CDR3 protein: CASSSPWNSPLHF

J gene: TRBJ1-5
D gene: NA
clone size: NA
V gene: TRBV7-2
CDR3 DNA: TGTGCCAGCAGCTTGTGGGTTGATCAGCCCCAGCATTTT
CDR3 protein: CASSLWVDQPQHF

J gene: TRBJ2-1
D gene: NA
clone size: NA
V gene: TRBV5-5
CDR3 DNA: TGTGCCAGCAGCTTGGAGAAGGGGTTTCTCTACAATGAGCAGTTCTTC
CDR3 protein: CASSLEKGFLYNEQFF

J gene: TRBJ1-5
D gene: TRBD1
clone size: NA
V gene: TRBV19
CDR3 DNA: TGTGCCAGTAGTATTGGGAGGGGGCTACGTCAGCCCCAGCATTTT
CDR3 protein: CASSIGRGLRQPQHF

J gene: TRBJ1-2
D gene: NA
clone size: NA
V gene: TRBV18
CDR3 DNA: TGTGCCAGCTCACCACAAGGCACATGGGGCTATGGCTACACCTTC
CDR3 protein: CASSPQGTWGYGYTF

J gene: TRBJ2-7
D gene: NA
clone size: NA
V gene: TRBV11-2
CDR3 DNA: TGTGCCAGCAGCTCAGGTCGAACCTACGAGCAGTACTTC
CDR3 protein: CASSSGRTYEQYF

J gene: TRBJ1-6
D gene: NA
clone size: NA
V gene: TRBV7-9
CDR3 DNA: TGTGCCAGCAGTCCGCAGAGCTCCTATAATTCACCCCTCCACTTT
CDR3 protein: CASSPQSSYNSPLHF

J gene: TRBJ1-5
D gene: NA
clone size: NA
V gene: TRBV6-1
CDR3 DNA: TGTGCCAGCAGTGTGAACAGGGACGTATATGATGGCAATCAGCCCCAGCATTTT
CDR3 protein: CASSVNRDVYDGNQPQHF

J gene: TRBJ1-1
D gene: NA
clone size: once
V gene: TRBV7-2
CDR3 DNA: TGTGCCAGCAGCTTAGCAGCGGGGGACGGGGGTAGCTTCTTT
CDR3 protein: CASSLAAGDGGSFF

J gene: TRBJ1-3
D gene: NA
clone size: NA
V gene: TRBV6-5
CDR3 DNA: TGTGCCAGCAGTTCCTCAACCGGATCTGGAAACACCATATATTTT
CDR3 protein: CASSSSTGSGNTIYF

J gene: TRBJ2-7
D gene: NA
clone size: NA
V gene: TRBV10-2
CDR3 DNA: TGCGCCAGCAGGGACTACCCAGGCGCCTACGAGCAGTACTTC
CDR3 protein: CASRDYPGAYEQYF

J gene: TRBJ1-2
D gene: TRBD1
clone size: NA
V gene: TRBV7-2
CDR3 DNA: TGTGCCAGCAGCCCCGACAGGGACTATGGCTACACCTTC
CDR3 protein: CASSPDRDYGYTF

J gene: TRBJ2-1
D gene: TRBD2
clone size: NA
V gene: TRBV2
CDR3 DNA: TGTGCCAGCATAGCCGACGGGGGGAATGAGCAGTTCTTC
CDR3 protein: CASIADGGNEQFF

J gene: TRBJ1-6
D gene: NA
clone size: NA
V gene: TRBV7-2
CDR3 DNA: TGTGCCAGCAGCTTACTCTTCGGCAATTCACCCCTCCACTTT
CDR3 protein: CASSLLFGNSPLHF

J gene: TRBJ2-5
D gene: TRBD2
clone size: NA
V gene: TRBV4-2
CDR3 DNA: TGTGCCAGCAGCCCGATTAGGGGACTAGGGGCAGAGACCCAGTACTTC
CDR3 protein: CASSPIRGLGAETQYF

J gene: TRBJ2-4
D gene: NA
clone size: NA
V gene: TRBV6-1
CDR3 DNA: TGTGCCAGCAGTGAAGTGGGATGGACAACCCTAGCCAAAAACATTCAGTACTTC
CDR3 protein: CASSEVGWTTLAKNIQYF

J gene: TRBJ1-5
D gene: NA
clone size: NA
V gene: TRBV5-5
CDR3 DNA: TGTGCCAGCAGCTTGTGGGACGGCTATCAGCCCCAGCATTTT
CDR3 protein: CASSLWDGYQPQHF

J gene: TRBJ1-2
D gene: NA
clone size: NA
V gene: TRBV18
CDR3 DNA: TGTGCCAGCTCCCCCGAAAATAGCTATGGCTACACCTTC
CDR3 protein: CASSPENSYGYTF

J gene: TRBJ2-7
D gene: TRBD2
clone size: NA
V gene: TRBV9
CDR3 DNA: TGTGCCAGCAGCCCCTTAGCGGGGGGGCCCAACGAGCAGTACTTC
CDR3 protein: CASSPLAGGPNEQYF

J gene: TRBJ1-3
D gene: NA
clone size: NA
V gene: TRBV19
CDR3 DNA: TGTGCCAGTAGTCTCGGACTGAGCTCTGGAAACACCATATATTTT
CDR3 protein: CASSLGLSSGNTIYF

J gene: TRBJ1-4
D gene: NA
clone size: NA
V gene: TRBV15
CDR3 DNA: TGTGCCACCAGCAGTGCCGTGGTGGGCCGTGAAAAACTGTTTTTT
CDR3 protein: CATSSAVVGREKLFF

J gene: TRBJ1-2
D gene: TRBD1
clone size: NA
V gene: TRBV18
CDR3 DNA: TGTGCCAGCTCACCCAGGACAGGGGTAGGGTATGGCTACACCTTC
CDR3 protein: CASSPRTGVGYGYTF